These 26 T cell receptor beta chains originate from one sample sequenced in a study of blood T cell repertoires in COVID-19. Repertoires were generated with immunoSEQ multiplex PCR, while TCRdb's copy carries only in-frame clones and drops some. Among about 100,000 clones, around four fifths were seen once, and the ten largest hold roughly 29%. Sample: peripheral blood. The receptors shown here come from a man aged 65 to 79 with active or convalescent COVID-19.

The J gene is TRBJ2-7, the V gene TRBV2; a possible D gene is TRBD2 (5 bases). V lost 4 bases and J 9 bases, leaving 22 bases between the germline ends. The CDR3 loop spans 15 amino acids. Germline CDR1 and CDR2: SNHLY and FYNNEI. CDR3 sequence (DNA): TGTGCCAGCAGTGTTATGAGCGGCACTTCAGCCGGGCAGTACTTC. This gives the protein CASSVMSGTSAGQYF.

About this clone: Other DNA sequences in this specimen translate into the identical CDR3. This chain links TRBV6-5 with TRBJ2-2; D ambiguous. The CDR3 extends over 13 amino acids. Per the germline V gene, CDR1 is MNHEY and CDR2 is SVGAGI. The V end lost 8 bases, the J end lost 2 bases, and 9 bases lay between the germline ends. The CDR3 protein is CASDRGNTGELFF. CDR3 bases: TGTGCCAGCGATCGCGGAAACACCGGGGAGCTGTTTTTT.

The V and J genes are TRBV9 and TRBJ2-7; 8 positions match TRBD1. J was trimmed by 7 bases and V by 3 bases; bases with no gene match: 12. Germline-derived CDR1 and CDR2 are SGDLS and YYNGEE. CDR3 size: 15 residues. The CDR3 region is CASSAATGGRGEQYF. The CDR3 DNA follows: TGTGCCAGCAGCGCGGCCACAGGGGGGAGAGGGGAGCAGTACTTC.

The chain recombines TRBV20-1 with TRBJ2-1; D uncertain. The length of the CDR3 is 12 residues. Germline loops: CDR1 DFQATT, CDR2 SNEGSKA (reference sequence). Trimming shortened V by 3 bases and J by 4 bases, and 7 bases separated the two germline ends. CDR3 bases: TGCAGTGCTAGTCCCCCTTACAATGAGCAGTTCTTC. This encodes CSASPPYNEQFF.

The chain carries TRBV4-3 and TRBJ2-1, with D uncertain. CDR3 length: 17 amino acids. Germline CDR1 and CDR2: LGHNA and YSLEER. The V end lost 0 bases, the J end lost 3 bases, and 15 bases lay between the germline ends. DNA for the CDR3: TGCGCCAGCAGCCAAGATTGGGCTTCCGACGTCTACAATGAGCAGTTCTTC. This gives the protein CASSQDWASDVYNEQFF.

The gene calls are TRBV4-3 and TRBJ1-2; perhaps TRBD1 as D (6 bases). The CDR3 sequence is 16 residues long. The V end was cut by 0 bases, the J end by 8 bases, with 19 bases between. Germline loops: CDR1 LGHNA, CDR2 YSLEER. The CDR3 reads CASSQDRLPGRGGYTF. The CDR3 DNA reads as TGCGCCAGCAGCCAAGATAGGTTGCCCGGCAGGGGAGGCTACACCTTC.

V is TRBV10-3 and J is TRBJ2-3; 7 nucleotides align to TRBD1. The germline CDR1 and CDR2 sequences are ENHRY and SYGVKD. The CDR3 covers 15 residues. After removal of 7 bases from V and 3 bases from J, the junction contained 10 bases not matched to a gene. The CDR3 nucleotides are TGTGCCATCACCTTGAGGGGGCTTGGTACAGATACGCAGTATTTT. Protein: CAITLRGLGTDTQYF.

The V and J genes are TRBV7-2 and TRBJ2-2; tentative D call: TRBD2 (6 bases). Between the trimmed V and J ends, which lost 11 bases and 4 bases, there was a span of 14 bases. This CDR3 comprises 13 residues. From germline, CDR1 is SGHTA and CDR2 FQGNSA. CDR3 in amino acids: CAGGIFGTGELFF. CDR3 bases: TGTGCCGGGGGGATTTTTGGCACCGGGGAGCTGTTTTTT.

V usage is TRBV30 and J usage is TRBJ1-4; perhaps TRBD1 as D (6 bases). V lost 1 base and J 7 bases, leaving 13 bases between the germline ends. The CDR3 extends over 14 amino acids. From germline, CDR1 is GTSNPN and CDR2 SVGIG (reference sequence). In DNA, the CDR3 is TGTGCCTGGAGTGGGGGACACCCGGGTGAAAAACTGTTTTTT. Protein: CAWSGGHPGEKLFF.

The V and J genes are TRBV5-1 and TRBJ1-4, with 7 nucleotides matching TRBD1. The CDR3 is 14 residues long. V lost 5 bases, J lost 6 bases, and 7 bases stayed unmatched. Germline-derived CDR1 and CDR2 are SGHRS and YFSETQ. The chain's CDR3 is CASRGQSGDEKLFF. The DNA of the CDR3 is TGCGCCAGCAGGGGACAGTCAGGGGATGAAAAACTGTTTTTT.

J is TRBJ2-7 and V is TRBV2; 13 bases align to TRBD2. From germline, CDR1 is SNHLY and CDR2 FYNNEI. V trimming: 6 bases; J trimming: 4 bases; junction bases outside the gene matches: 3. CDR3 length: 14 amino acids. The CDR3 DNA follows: TGTGCCAGCAGGGGACTAGCGGGATTATACGAGCAGTACTTC. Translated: CASRGLAGLYEQYF.

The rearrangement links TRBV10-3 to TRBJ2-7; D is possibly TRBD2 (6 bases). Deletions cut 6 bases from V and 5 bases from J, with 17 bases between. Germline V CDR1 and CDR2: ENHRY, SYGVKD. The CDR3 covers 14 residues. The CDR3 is CAISPNGGDHEQYF. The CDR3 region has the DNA TGTGCCATCAGCCCCAATGGCGGGGACCACGAGCAGTACTTC.

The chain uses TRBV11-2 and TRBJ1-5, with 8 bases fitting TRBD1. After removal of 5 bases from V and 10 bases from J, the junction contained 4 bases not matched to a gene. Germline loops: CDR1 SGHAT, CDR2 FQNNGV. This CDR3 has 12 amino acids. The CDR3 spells CASSDTGGPQHF. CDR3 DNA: TGTGCCAGCAGCGACACAGGGGGACCCCAGCATTTT.

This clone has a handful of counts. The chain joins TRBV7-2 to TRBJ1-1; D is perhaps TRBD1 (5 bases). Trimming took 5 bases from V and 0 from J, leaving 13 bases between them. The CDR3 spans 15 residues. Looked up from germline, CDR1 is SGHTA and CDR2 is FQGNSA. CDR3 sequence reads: CASSPWTSMNTEAFF. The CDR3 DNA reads TGTGCCAGCAGCCCTTGGACATCCATGAACACTGAAGCTTTCTTT.

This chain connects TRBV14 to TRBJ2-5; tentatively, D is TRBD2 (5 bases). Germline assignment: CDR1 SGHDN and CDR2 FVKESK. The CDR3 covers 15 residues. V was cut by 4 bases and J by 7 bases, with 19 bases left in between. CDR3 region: CASSRLRASEGTQYF. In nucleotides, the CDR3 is TGTGCCAGCAGCCGCCTGCGGGCGTCCGAGGGGACCCAGTACTTC.

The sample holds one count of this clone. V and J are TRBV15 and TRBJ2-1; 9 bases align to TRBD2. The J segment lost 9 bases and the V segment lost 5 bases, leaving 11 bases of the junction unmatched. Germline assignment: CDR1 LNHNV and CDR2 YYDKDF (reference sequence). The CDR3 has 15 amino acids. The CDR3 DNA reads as TGTGCCACCAGCGCGAGCGGGAGGCCCAACGTTGAGCAGTTCTTC. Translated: CATSASGRPNVEQFF.

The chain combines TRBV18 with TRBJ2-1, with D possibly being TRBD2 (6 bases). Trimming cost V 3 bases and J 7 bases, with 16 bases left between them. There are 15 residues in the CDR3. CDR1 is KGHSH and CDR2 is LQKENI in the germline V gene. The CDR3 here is CASSPKTSWGNEQFF. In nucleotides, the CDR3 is TGTGCCAGCTCACCCAAGACTAGTTGGGGGAATGAGCAGTTCTTC.

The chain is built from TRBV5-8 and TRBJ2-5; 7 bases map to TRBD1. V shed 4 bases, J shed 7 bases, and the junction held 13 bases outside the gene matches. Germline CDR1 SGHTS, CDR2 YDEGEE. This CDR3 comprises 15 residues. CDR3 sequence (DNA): TGTGCCAGCAGCGCCGGACAGGACCGAAAGGGGACCCAGTACTTC. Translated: CASSAGQDRKGTQYF.

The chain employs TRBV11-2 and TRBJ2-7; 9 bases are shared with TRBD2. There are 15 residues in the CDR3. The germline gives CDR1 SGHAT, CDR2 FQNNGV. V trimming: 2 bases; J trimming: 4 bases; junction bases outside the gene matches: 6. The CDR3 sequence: CASSLMREGRYEQYF. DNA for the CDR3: TGTGCCAGCAGCTTAATGCGGGAGGGGAGGTACGAGCAGTACTTC.

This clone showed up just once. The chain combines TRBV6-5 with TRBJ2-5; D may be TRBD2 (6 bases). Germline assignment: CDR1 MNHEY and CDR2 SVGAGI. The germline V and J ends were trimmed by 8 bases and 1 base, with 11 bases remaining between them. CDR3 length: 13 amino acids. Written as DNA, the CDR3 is TGTGCCAGCCGACGGGGGAGCCAAGAGACCCAGTACTTC. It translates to CASRRGSQETQYF.

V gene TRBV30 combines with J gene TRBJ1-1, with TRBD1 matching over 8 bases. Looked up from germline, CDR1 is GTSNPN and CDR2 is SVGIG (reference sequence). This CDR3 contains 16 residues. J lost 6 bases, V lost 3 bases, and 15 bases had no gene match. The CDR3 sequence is CAWRPIPPGGRPEAFF. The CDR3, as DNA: TGTGCCTGGAGACCAATACCTCCAGGGGGCAGGCCTGAAGCTTTCTTT.

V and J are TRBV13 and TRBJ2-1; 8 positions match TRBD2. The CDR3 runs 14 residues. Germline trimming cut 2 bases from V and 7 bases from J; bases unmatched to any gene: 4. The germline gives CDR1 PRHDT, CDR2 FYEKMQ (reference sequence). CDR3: CASSLISGVNEQFF. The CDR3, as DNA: TGTGCCAGCAGCTTAATTAGCGGGGTAAATGAGCAGTTCTTC.

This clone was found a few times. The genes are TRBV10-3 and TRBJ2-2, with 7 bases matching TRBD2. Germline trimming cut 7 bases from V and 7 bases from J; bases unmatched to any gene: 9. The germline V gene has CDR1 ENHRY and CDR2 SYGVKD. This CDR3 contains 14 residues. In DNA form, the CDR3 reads TGTGCCATCAAAGGACTAGTGGATGGCGGGGAGCTGTTTTTT. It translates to CAIKGLVDGGELFF.

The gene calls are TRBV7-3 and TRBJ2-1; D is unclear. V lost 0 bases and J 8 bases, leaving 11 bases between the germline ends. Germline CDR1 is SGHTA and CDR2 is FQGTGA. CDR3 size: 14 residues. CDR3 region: CASSLTPEPDEQFF. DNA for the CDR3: TGTGCCAGCAGCTTAACCCCAGAACCCGATGAGCAGTTCTTC. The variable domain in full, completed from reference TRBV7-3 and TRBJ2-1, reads GAGVSQTPSNKVTEKGKYVELRCDPISGHTALYWYRQSLGQGPEFLIYFQGTGAADDSGLPNDRFFAVRPEGSVSTLKIQRTERGDSAVYLCASSLTPEPDEQFFGPGTRLTVL.

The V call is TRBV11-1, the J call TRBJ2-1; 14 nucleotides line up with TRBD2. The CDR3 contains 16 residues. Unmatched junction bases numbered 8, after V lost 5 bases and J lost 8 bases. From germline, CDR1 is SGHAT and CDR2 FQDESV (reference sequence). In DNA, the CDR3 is TGTGCCAGCAGCCCGGGACTAGCGGGAGAGGGGGATGAGCAGTTCTTC. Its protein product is CASSPGLAGEGDEQFF.

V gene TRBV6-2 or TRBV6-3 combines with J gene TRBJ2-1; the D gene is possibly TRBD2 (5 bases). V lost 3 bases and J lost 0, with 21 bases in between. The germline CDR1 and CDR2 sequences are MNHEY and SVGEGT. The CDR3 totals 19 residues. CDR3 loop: CASSYSVGSLGSSYNEQFF. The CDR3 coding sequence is TGTGCCAGCAGTTATTCTGTCGGCTCTTTGGGGAGCTCCTACAATGAGCAGTTCTTC.